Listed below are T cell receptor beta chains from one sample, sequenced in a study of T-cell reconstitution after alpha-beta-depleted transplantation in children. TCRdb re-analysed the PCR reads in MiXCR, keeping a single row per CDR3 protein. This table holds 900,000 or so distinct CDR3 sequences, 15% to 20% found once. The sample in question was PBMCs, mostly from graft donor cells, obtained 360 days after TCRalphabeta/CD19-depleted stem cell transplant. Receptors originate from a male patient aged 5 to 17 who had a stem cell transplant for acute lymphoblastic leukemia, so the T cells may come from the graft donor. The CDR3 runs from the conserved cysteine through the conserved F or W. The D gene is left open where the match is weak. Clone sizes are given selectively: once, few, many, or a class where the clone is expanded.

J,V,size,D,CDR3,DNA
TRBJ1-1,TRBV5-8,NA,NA,CASSLALGQGDTEVFF,TGTGCCAGCAGCTTGGCCCTGGGGCAGGGAGATACTGAAGTTTTCTTT
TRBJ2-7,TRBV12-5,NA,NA,CASGFAYSYEQYF,TGTGCTAGTGGTTTCGCATACTCCTACGAGCAGTACTTC
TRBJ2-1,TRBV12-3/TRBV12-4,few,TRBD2,CASSFRGSGRAEYNEQFF,TGTGCCAGCAGTTTTCGGGGTAGCGGGAGGGCGGAATACAATGAGCAGTTCTTC
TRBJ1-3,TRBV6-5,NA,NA,CASSWTISAGNTIYF,TGTGCCAGCAGTTGGACCATAAGCGCTGGAAACACCATATATTTT
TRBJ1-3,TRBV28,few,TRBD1,CASSGSGGSGNTIYF,TGTGCCAGCAGTGGGTCAGGGGGCTCTGGAAACACCATATATTTT
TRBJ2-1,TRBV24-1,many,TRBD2,CATSDRLAGVNNEQFF,TGTGCCACCAGTGATCGACTAGCCGGGGTTAACAATGAGCAGTTCTTC
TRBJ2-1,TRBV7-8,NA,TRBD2,CASSLAGLAHEQFF,TGTGCCAGCAGCTTAGCGGGACTAGCCCATGAGCAGTTCTTC
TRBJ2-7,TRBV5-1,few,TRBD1,CASSLAGTGQTYEQYF,TGCGCCAGCAGCTTGGCGGGGACAGGGCAAACCTACGAGCAGTACTTC
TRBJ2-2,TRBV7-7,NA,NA,CASSVGTFTGELFF,TGTGCCAGCAGCGTCGGGACTTTCACCGGGGAGCTGTTTTTT
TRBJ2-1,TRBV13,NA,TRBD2,CASSDTSGIPGQFF,TGTGCCAGCAGCGATACTAGCGGGATACCGGGGCAGTTCTTC
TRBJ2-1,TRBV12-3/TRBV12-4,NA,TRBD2,CASSFLREGTYNEQFF,TGTGCCAGCAGTTTCTTGCGGGAGGGTACCTACAATGAGCAGTTCTTC
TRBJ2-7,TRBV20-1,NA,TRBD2,CSAISGMIEQYF,TGCAGTGCTATCAGCGGGATGATTGAGCAGTACTTC
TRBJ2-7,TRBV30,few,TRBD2,CAGRLAGEDEQYF,TGTGCCGGACGACTAGCGGGAGAGGACGAGCAGTACTTC
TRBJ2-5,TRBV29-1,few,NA,CSARGEETQYF,TGCAGCGCCCGGGGCGAAGAGACCCAGTACTTC
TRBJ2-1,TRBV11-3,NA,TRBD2,CASSLDAGENNEQFF,TGTGCCAGCAGCTTAGATGCGGGAGAGAACAATGAGCAGTTCTTC
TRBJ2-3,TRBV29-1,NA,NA,CSAQWRRGRSDTQYF,TGCAGCGCTCAGTGGAGGCGGGGGCGCTCAGATACGCAGTATTTT
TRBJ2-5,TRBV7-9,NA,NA,CASSLQGLGGETLYF,TGTGCCAGCAGCTTACAGGGGCTCGGGGGAGAGACCCTGTACTTC
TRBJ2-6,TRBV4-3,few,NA,CASSHLAFPFSGANVLTF,TGCGCCAGCAGCCACTTGGCTTTTCCCTTCTCTGGGGCCAACGTCCTGACTTTC
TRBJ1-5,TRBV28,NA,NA,CASSLDMNQPQHF,TGTGCCAGCAGTTTAGATATGAATCAGCCCCAGCATTTT
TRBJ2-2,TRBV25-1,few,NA,CASSEYKGAGELFF,TGTGCCAGCAGTGAATATAAGGGGGCCGGGGAGCTGTTTTTT
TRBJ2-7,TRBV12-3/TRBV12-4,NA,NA,CASSGLAVLSSYEQYF,TGTGCCAGCAGTGGCTTAGCGGTCCTTTCTTCCTACGAGCAGTACTTC
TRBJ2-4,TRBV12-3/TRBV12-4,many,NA,CASSFGGHIQYF,TGTGCCAGCAGTTTTGGGGGTCACATTCAGTACTTC
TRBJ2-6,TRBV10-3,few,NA,CAISESTRDSVSGANVLTF,TGTGCCATCAGTGAGTCGACACGGGATAGCGTCTCTGGGGCCAACGTCCTGACTTTC
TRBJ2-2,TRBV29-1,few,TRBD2,CSGHLTSGMGTGELFF,TGCAGCGGCCACTTGACTAGCGGGATGGGCACCGGGGAGCTGTTTTTT
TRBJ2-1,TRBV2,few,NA,CASTRHNEQFF,TGTGCCAGCACTAGGCACAATGAGCAGTTCTTC
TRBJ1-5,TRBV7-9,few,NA,CASSLDGDSNQPQHF,TGTGCCAGCAGCTTAGACGGAGATAGCAATCAGCCCCAGCATTTT
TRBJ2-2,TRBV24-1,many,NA,CATSGRAGGGIGELFF,TGTGCCACCAGTGGACGGGCAGGGGGAGGCATCGGGGAGCTGTTTTTT
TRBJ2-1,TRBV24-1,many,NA,CATSLSGTDNEQFF,TGTGCCACCAGTTTATCCGGGACGGACAATGAGCAGTTCTTC
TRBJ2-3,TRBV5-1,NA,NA,CASSSLSTADFTDTQYF,TGCGCCAGCAGCTCCCTCTCGACAGCGGATTTCACAGATACGCAGTATTTT
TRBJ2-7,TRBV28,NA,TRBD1,CASSRTGVGQYF,TGTGCCAGCAGTAGGACAGGGGTCGGGCAGTACTTC
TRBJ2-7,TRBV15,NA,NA,CATSRASGEQYF,TGTGCCACCAGCCGGGCCTCGGGAGAGCAGTACTTC
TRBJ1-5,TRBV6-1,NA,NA,CASFDRLTYQPQHF,TGTGCCAGCTTCGACAGGCTAACCTATCAGCCCCAGCATTTT
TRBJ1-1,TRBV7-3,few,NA,CASSSEGTGTEAFF,TGTGCCAGCAGCTCAGAGGGGACGGGCACTGAAGCTTTCTTT
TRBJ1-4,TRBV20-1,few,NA,CSASPLFF,TGCAGTGCTTCCCCACTGTTTTTT
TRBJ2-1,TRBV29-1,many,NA,CSTSWGAGAKDEQFF,TGCAGCACCTCCTGGGGGGCGGGAGCGAAGGATGAGCAGTTCTTC
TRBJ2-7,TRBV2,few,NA,CASSEGGGSYSTSYEQYF,TGTGCCAGCAGTGAAGGTGGGGGCAGCTACTCGACCTCCTACGAGCAGTACTTC
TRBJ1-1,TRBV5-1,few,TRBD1,CASSLGQGSTEAFF,TGCGCCAGCAGCTTGGGACAGGGGAGCACTGAAGCTTTCTTT
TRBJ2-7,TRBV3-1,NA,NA,CASSQDRGAGLYEQYF,TGTGCCAGCAGCCAAGACCGAGGCGCGGGCCTCTACGAGCAGTACTTC
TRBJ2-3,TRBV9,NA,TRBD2,CASSVTTSESTDTQYF,TGTGCCAGCAGCGTAACGACTAGCGAAAGCACAGATACGCAGTATTTT
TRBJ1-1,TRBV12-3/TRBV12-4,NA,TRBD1,CASSEGQQAFF,TGTGCCAGCAGTGAGGGACAGCAAGCTTTCTTT
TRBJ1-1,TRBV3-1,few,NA,CASSQGAYTEAFF,TGTGCCAGCAGCCAAGGGGCGTACACTGAAGCTTTCTTT